The 27 T cell receptor beta chains below all came from one sample that was sequenced in a study of blood T cells in healthy people across ages. Alongside a J-beta primer mix, a sample-barcoded 5' primer served in a second PCR lasting roughly 6 to 11 cycles. TCRdb recomputed calls from the 5' RACE reads with MiXCR, one row per CDR3 protein. The table lists more than 650,000 distinct CDR3 sequences, 22% of them singletons. The sequenced sample was blood. Receptors were obtained from a man aged 65 to 85 in good health.

V is TRBV12-3 or TRBV12-4 and J is TRBJ1-2; D unclear. V was pared by 1 base and J by 5 bases, with 8 bases between. CDR3 length: 13 amino acids. The CDR3 DNA is TGTGCCAGCAGTTTAGGGGTGGGGTATGGCTACACCTTC. Translated: CASSLGVGYGYTF.

V is TRBV6-5 and J is TRBJ2-3; possible D gene TRBD1, 5 bases. Trimming cost V 7 bases and J 2 bases, with 10 bases left between them. The germline CDR1 and CDR2 sequences are MNHEY and SVGAGI. The CDR3 runs 13 residues. The CDR3 DNA reads TGTGCCAGCACCATGACAGACACAGATACGCAGTATTTT. This codes for CASTMTDTDTQYF.

This clonotype was detected many times. The rearrangement joins TRBV5-1 to TRBJ1-1; possibly TRBD1 for D (5 bases). There are 14 residues in the CDR3. Germline CDR1 is SGHRS and CDR2 is YFSETQ. The V and J ends lost 1 base and 2 bases respectively, with 9 bases between them. The chain's CDR3 is CASSLWGGNTEAFF. The CDR3 nucleotides read TGCGCCAGCAGCTTGTGGGGGGGTAACACTGAAGCTTTCTTT.

The rearrangement links TRBV5-1 to TRBJ1-1; no clear D. The germline V gene has CDR1 SGHRS and CDR2 YFSETQ. The CDR3 has 14 amino acids. V dropped 0 bases and J dropped 1 base, with 7 bases sitting between them. Here the CDR3 DNA reads TGCGCCAGCAGCTTGGGCAAACCGAACACTGAAGCTTTCTTT. Encoded protein: CASSLGKPNTEAFF.

The rearrangement links TRBV20-1 to TRBJ2-1; D is unclear. The CDR3 is 12 residues long. Germline CDR1 DFQATT, CDR2 SNEGSKA (reference sequence). Deletions cut 5 bases from V and 8 bases from J, with 13 bases between. Here the CDR3 reads CSAQTTGYEQFF. For the CDR3, the DNA is TGCAGTGCTCAAACGACTGGGTATGAGCAGTTCTTC.

This clonotype was recorded a few times. V gene TRBV24-1 combines with J gene TRBJ1-2; 7 bases are a match to TRBD1. Germline V gene lookup returns CDR1 KGHDR and CDR2 SFDVKD. The CDR3 length is 15 residues. Germline trimming cut 6 bases from V and 4 bases from J; bases unmatched to any gene: 10. DNA of the CDR3: TGTGCCACCAGTTCCGGGACAGAATTTATCTATGGCTACACCTTC. This gives the protein CATSSGTEFIYGYTF.

The sample holds a few counts of this clonotype. The chain joins TRBV19 to TRBJ2-2; the D gene is possibly TRBD1 (6 bases). The CDR3 contains 14 residues. V lost 2 bases to trimming and J lost 6 bases, with 10 bases between them. In germline, CDR1 is LNHDA, CDR2 SQIVND (reference sequence). CDR3 residues: CASSITGKAGELFF. In DNA form, the CDR3 reads TGTGCCAGTAGTATAACAGGGAAGGCCGGGGAGCTGTTTTTT. Full variable domain (outside the CDR3, taken from reference TRBV19 and TRBJ2-2): DGGITQSPKYLFRKEGQNVTLSCEQNLNHDAMYWYRQDPGQGLRLIYYSQIVNDFQKGDIAEGYSVSREKKESFPLTVTSAQKNPTAFYLCASSITGKAGELFFGEGSRLTVL.

The V and J genes are TRBV5-5 and TRBJ2-7; 10 nucleotides match TRBD2. The V gene end was trimmed by 0 bases and the J gene end by 5 bases; junction bases not matched to a gene: 5. Germline CDR1 and CDR2: SGHKS and YYEKEE (reference sequence). This CDR3 contains 15 residues. CDR3 sequence reads: CASSLGPLAGDEQYF. Written as DNA, the CDR3 is TGTGCCAGCAGCTTGGGTCCGCTAGCGGGGGACGAGCAGTACTTC.

This clonotype was counted only a few times. The chain uses TRBV5-1 and TRBJ1-1, with TRBD1 matching 9 bases. Per the germline V gene, CDR1 is SGHRS and CDR2 is YFSETQ. CDR3 length equals 17 residues. V shed 2 bases and J 5 bases; nucleotides not matched to a gene: 13. Here the CDR3 reads CASSFRQGGGDRTEAFF. DNA of the CDR3: TGCGCCAGCAGCTTTCGACAGGGGGGAGGGGACAGAACTGAAGCTTTCTTT.

The J gene is TRBJ2-5, the V gene TRBV7-9, with a tentative D call TRBD2 (5 bases). CDR1 and CDR2 (germline): SEHNR, FQNEAQ (reference sequence). CDR3 length: 15 residues. V shed 4 bases and J shed 2 bases, with 14 bases lying between them. This CDR3 reads CASSSGVLMQETQYF. CDR3 sequence (DNA): TGTGCCAGCAGCTCCGGGGTTCTGATGCAAGAGACCCAGTACTTC.

The chain joins TRBV12-3 or TRBV12-4 to TRBJ2-6, with no clear D. This CDR3 is 14 amino acids long. Trimming cost V 9 bases and J 0 bases, with 9 bases left between them. The CDR3, as DNA: TGTGCCAGTTCAGTGATCTCTGGGGCCAACGTCCTGACTTTC. Its translation is CASSVISGANVLTF.

This clonotype was counted once. At one boundary the junction diverges from the germline segment, which might be a read error. The chain employs TRBV7-9 and TRBJ2-3, with TRBD1 matching over 7 bases. The CDR3 is 19 amino acids. CDR1 is SEHNR, CDR2 FQNEAQ, per germline (reference sequence). DNA for the CDR3: TGTGCCGGCAGCTCCTTGTCACCGGGACAGCTTTCTAGCACAGATACGCAGTATTTT. Amino acids: CAGSSLSPGQLSSTDTQYF.

The V call is TRBV7-9, the J call TRBJ2-1; 11 bases agree with TRBD2. The end of the DNA fits TRBJ2-7 better, so the J call may be wrong. The CDR3 spans 15 residues. CDR1 is SEHNR, CDR2 FQNEAQ, per germline (reference sequence). The CDR3, as DNA: TGTGCCAGCAGTTCGATAGCGGGGGGGCCTGACGAGCAGTACTTC. Translated: CASSSIAGGPDEQYF.

The chain is built from TRBV7-2 and TRBJ2-2, with TRBD2 identical over 9 bases. The germline V gene has CDR1 SGHTA and CDR2 FQGNSA. There are 17 residues in the CDR3. J was trimmed by 3 bases and V by 0 bases; bases with no gene match: 5. This CDR3 reads CASSLAWTSEDTGELFF. The CDR3, as DNA: TGTGCCAGCAGCTTAGCCTGGACTAGCGAGGACACCGGGGAGCTGTTTTTT.

V is TRBV12-3 or TRBV12-4 and J is TRBJ1-1; D might be TRBD1 (5 bases). This CDR3 is built from 12 residues. The germline V and J ends were trimmed by 6 bases and 4 bases, with 9 bases remaining between them. The CDR3 region is CASSTRGTEAFF. The CDR3 DNA is TGTGCCAGCAGCACGAGGGGCACTGAAGCTTTCTTT.

The chain employs TRBV7-2 and TRBJ2-3, with D unclear. Deletions cut 1 base from V and 6 bases from J, with 17 bases between. From germline, CDR1 is SGHTA and CDR2 FQGNSA. This CDR3 is built from 16 residues. Written as DNA, the CDR3 is TGTGCCAGCAGCTTAGACGTCCGGACGGGTATTGATACGCAGTATTTT. Its protein is CASSLDVRTGIDTQYF.

The chain employs TRBV20-1 and TRBJ2-5; D is tentatively TRBD1 or TRBD2 (5 bases each). The J call may be faulty, since TRBJ2-7 better matches the DNA end. Germline V lookup: CDR1 DFQATT, CDR2 SNEGSKA (reference sequence). The CDR3 has 14 residues. The CDR3 loop reads CSASRGRGAYEQYF. The CDR3 DNA follows: TGCAGTGCCTCCAGAGGTCGAGGGGCCTACGAGCAGTACTTC.

The rearrangement links TRBV5-6 to TRBJ2-3; D remains ambiguous. Germline V gene sequence: CDR1 SGHDT, CDR2 YYEEEE. The V gene lost 4 bases and the J gene lost 3 bases, with 9 bases spanning the gap. The length of the CDR3 is 13 residues. DNA of the CDR3: TGTGCCAGCAGCACATCCAGAACAGATACGCAGTATTTT. This codes for CASSTSRTDTQYF.

A few counts support this clonotype. This chain uses TRBV27 with TRBJ1-6, with D perhaps TRBD1 (6 bases). The CDR3 totals 16 residues. V was cut by 6 bases and J by 0 bases, with 12 bases left in between. Per germline, CDR1 MNHEY and CDR2 SMNVEV (reference sequence). DNA for the CDR3: TGTGCCAGCAGACAGGGTCGAGGCTCCTATAATTCACCCCTCCACTTT. It specifies CASRQGRGSYNSPLHF.

The rearrangement uses TRBV7-9 and TRBJ2-1, with no clear D. From germline, CDR1 is SEHNR and CDR2 FQNEAQ (reference sequence). This CDR3 is 12 amino acids long. The V and J ends lost 7 bases and 3 bases respectively, with 7 bases between them. The CDR3: CASTDRYNEQFF. As DNA, the CDR3 is TGTGCCAGCACGGATCGCTACAATGAGCAGTTCTTC.

The chain recombines TRBV7-3 with TRBJ2-5, with 8 bases that match TRBD1. The CDR3 is 15 residues long. The J segment lost 1 base and the V segment lost 4 bases, leaving 5 bases of the junction unmatched. Germline assignment: CDR1 SGHTA and CDR2 FQGTGA. This CDR3 is CASSSGTGVQETQYF. In DNA form, the CDR3 reads TGTGCCAGCAGCTCTGGGACAGGAGTCCAAGAGACCCAGTACTTC.

V usage is TRBV4-3 and J usage is TRBJ1-1, with D unresolved. The CDR3 runs to 11 residues. Germline CDR1 is LGHNA and CDR2 is YSLEER. Trimming pared 4 bases from V and 10 bases from J, leaving 10 bases between. In nucleotides, the CDR3 is TGCGCCAGCAGCCCCGTTAGGGTAGCTTTCTTT. As protein: CASSPVRVAFF.

This clonotype was counted only a few times. The CDR3 bases are TGTGCCAGCAGACGGGACACCTACAATGAGCAGTTCTTC. It codes for CASRRDTYNEQFF. This rearrangement joins TRBV6-1 to TRBJ2-1, with D possibly being TRBD1 (6 bases). The CDR3 contains 13 residues. The ends were cut back, 6 bases at V and 2 bases at J, with 8 bases in the middle. Looked up from germline, CDR1 is MNHNS and CDR2 is SASEGT.

The CDR3 DNA is TGCGCCAGCAGCTTGGCCTCGGCTAGCGTATACAATGAGCAGTTCTTC. Translated: CASSLASASVYNEQFF. The rearrangement uses TRBV5-1 and TRBJ2-1, with TRBD2 as a possible D gene (6 bases). V was clipped by 0 bases and J by 4 bases, with 14 bases between them. CDR1 is SGHRS and CDR2 is YFSETQ in the germline V gene. The CDR3 consists of 16 residues. Complete variable domain (other parts from reference TRBV5-1 and TRBJ2-1): KAGVTQTPRYLIKTRGQQVTLSCSPISGHRSVSWYQQTPGQGLQFLFEYFSETQRNKGNFPGRFSGRQFSNSRSEMNVSTLELGDSALYLCASSLASASVYNEQFFGPGTRLTVL.

This chain links TRBV6-6 with TRBJ1-4; no clear D gene. CDR1 is MNHNY and CDR2 is SVGAGI in the germline V gene (reference sequence). Trimming removed 3 bases at V and 11 bases at J, with 10 bases between. The CDR3 has 12 residues. Here the CDR3 DNA reads TGTGCCAGCAGTTATGAACAGAACAAACTGTTTTTT. Translation gives CASSYEQNKLFF.

The chain employs TRBV6-6 and TRBJ1-4; tentative D call: TRBD1 (5 bases). The ends were cut back, 9 bases at V and 7 bases at J, with 18 bases in the middle. The CDR3 is made up of 14 amino acids. CDR1 and CDR2 (germline): MNHNY, SVGAGI (reference sequence). CDR3 amino acids: CASSWGGSSEKLFF. The CDR3 DNA sequence: TGTGCCAGTTCATGGGGCGGATCTAGTGAAAAACTGTTTTTT.

This clonotype was recorded a few times. The chain recombines TRBV6-6 with TRBJ1-1, with 7 bases identical to TRBD1. The CDR3 is made up of 16 amino acids. Per germline, CDR1 MNHNY and CDR2 SVGAGI (reference sequence). J was trimmed by 0 bases and V by 6 bases; bases with no gene match: 10. For the CDR3, the DNA is TGTGCCAGCAGCTATGACAGGGCAACCATGAACACTGAAGCTTTCTTT. Its protein product is CASSYDRATMNTEAFF.